Below, one T cell receptor (beta chain) is given with its context. Its antigen remains undetermined. No clone much larger than this one lies a single base away; base qualities are absent. Each collaborating institution followed its own protocols to collect whole blood in K2EDTA tubes. For TCRbeta analysis, collaborators shipped samples as frozen whole blood, isolated PBMCs, or DNA extracted from either of those sample types. These data come from a study of blood T cell repertoires in COVID-19 (dated by TCRdb to about 2020). For context, the study as a whole: Samples from collaborators originated in the United States, Italy and Spain and spanned both the acute and convalescent phases of COVID-19. Nearly every sample came with metadata listing a de-identified subject ID, COVID-19 status, age in years and sex. Samples came from the ongoing ImmuneRACE study (first 160 participants) plus 1,254 subjects from 6 global collaborators. The prospective study material was composed of cDNA or gDNA derived from T cells, B-cell-depleted T cells, or PBMCs. Deeply sampled blood TCRbeta repertoires from subjects exposed to, actively infected with, or recovered from COVID-19 were included in the dataset. A freely available public database, intended as a resource for researchers studying the immune response to SARS-CoV-2, is where the repertoires were released. HLA class I and class II types, where available, came from metadata supplied by the sample provider rather than from assay-based typing. General findings and caveats noted by the study authors: Clinical and demographic metadata were provided uncurated, with the amount varying by source and participant.

The cysteine opens and the phenylalanine closes a CDR3 of 13 amino acids. The CDR3 DNA has 39 bases and is translated from base 1. CDR1 is given as SEHNR and CDR2 as FQNEAQ, both from the germline V gene (reference sequence). Trimming accounts for 2 bases at V and 15 bases at J, while the number of junction bases matched to no gene is 7. TCRbeta CDR3 regions were amplified from genomic DNA using the immunoSEQ Assay, a bias-controlled multiplex PCR. Turning to the authors' computational methods: Within the assay, amplification of reference gene primers was used to estimate how many nucleated cells each sample contained. To quantify the absolute abundance of each unique TCRbeta CDR3 rearrangement, sequence reads were collapsed and filtered. For each sample, productive Simpson clonality was calculated as the square root of Simpson's diversity index over productive rearrangements. This immuneACCESS table, as held by TCRdb, lists in-frame sequences with V and J called but not all clones. Of the missing ones, under half trace to an unresolved V gene in checked studies; the others have no known cause. Clone size and the V and J calls come from that table; the DNA yielded D and trimming. The sample table lists 70,000 or so clones, around 90% of them with a count of one. The top ten hold 1.4% of the sample.

The specimen was peripheral blood. The receptor's source is a human donor in a cohort sampled during active COVID-19. The chain links TRBV7-9 with TRBJ2-1; 10 central nucleotides agree with TRBD2. The bases read TGTGCCAGCAGCTTACAGCGGGAGGGTGCTATGTTCTTC. Translation gives CASSLQREGAMFF.